A single sample gave rise to the 29 T cell receptor beta chains below, sequenced in a study of T-cell reconstitution after alpha-beta-depleted transplantation in children. As it was prepared, the TCRbeta library received unique molecular identifiers. TCRdb re-called the PCR reads through MiXCR, storing one row per CDR3 protein. In the table there are around 380,000 distinct CDR3 sequences, 9.5% to 13% of which are singletons. The material was PBMCs from the stem cell graft donor, obtained from the stem cell graft. These receptors were taken from a human donor who donated a stem cell graft to a child with acute myeloid leukemia.

This clonotype was found once. A much larger clone lies a single base off, so this may be a read error. The chain is built from TRBV12-3 or TRBV12-4 and TRBJ1-1; D not certain. The CDR3 consists of 14 residues. V was clipped by 3 bases and J by 7 bases, with 15 bases between them. The CDR3 DNA sequence: TGTGCCAGCAGTTTCGGGGATTCGGCCGGTGAAGCTTTCTTT. Protein: CASSFGDSAGEAFF.

In its sample, this clonotype was seen many times. This rearrangement joins TRBV28 to TRBJ1-3, with D hard to call. The V end lost 4 bases, the J end lost 5 bases, and 9 bases lay between the germline ends. CDR1 and CDR2 from the germline V gene are MDHEN and SYDVKM. The CDR3 loop spans 13 amino acids. CDR3 loop: CASSSHGRNTIYF. The CDR3 DNA reads as TGTGCCAGCAGTTCCCATGGGCGAAACACCATATATTTT. Full variable domain (remainder filled in from reference TRBV28 and TRBJ1-3): DVKVTQSSRYLVKRTGEKVFLECVQDMDHENMFWYRQDPGLGLRLIYFSYDVKMKEKGDIPEGYSVSREKKERFSLILESASTNQTSMYLCASSSHGRNTIYFGEGSWLTVV.

This clonotype was counted only a few times. The chain uses TRBV10-3 and TRBJ1-5; D ambiguous. The CDR3 consists of 17 residues. Germline loops: CDR1 ENHRY, CDR2 SYGVKD. The V gene lost 0 bases and the J gene lost 0 bases, with 12 bases spanning the gap. The CDR3 nucleotides read TGTGCCATCAGTGAGTCAAGGGCCCCGCATAGCAATCAGCCCCAGCATTTT. Translated, it gives CAISESRAPHSNQPQHF.

This clonotype has at least ten counts. The chain joins TRBV5-1 to TRBJ1-6; 9 bases fit TRBD1. V dropped 0 bases and J dropped 9; count of bases not matched to a gene: 7. This CDR3 has 16 residues. Germline CDR1 reads SGHRS; CDR2 reads YFSETQ. CDR3 sequence: CASSLATGGKGSPLHF. In nucleotides, the CDR3 is TGCGCCAGCAGCTTGGCCACAGGGGGCAAGGGTTCACCCCTCCACTTT.

This chain joins TRBV7-9 and TRBJ2-3; D not certain. Germline V gene data show CDR1 as SEHNR and CDR2 as FQNEAQ (reference sequence). Trimming took off 3 bases at V and 3 bases at J, with 13 bases between the two ends. The CDR3 loop spans 15 amino acids. In DNA, the CDR3 is TGTGCCAGCAGCTTTGGCGCGGTGGGGACAGATACGCAGTATTTT. The encoded protein is CASSFGAVGTDTQYF. Full variable domain (outside the CDR3, taken from reference TRBV7-9 and TRBJ2-3): DTGVSQNPRHKITKRGQNVTFRCDPISEHNRLYWYRQTLGQGPEFLTYFQNEAQLEKSRLLSDRFSAERPKGSFSTLEIQRTEQGDSAMYLCASSFGAVGTDTQYFGPGTRLTVL.

This clonotype has only a few counts. This chain links TRBV12-3 or TRBV12-4 with TRBJ2-3; a weak D match, TRBD2 (5 bases). V dropped 4 bases and J dropped 5 bases, with 13 bases sitting between them. The CDR3 runs 14 residues. The CDR3 here is CASSWTPRGDTQYF. The CDR3 nucleotides read TGTGCCAGCAGTTGGACCCCTCGGGGAGATACGCAGTATTTT.

The chain employs TRBV6-1 and TRBJ2-3; TRBD1 matches at 8 bases. Germline-derived CDR1 and CDR2 are MNHNS and SASEGT. V lost 10 bases to trimming and J lost 3 bases; unmatched junction nucleotides: 6. The CDR3 is 13 amino acids. The chain's CDR3 is CATRTGKTDTQYF. The CDR3 DNA reads TGTGCCACCAGGACAGGGAAGACAGATACGCAGTATTTT.

This clonotype was counted ten times or more. As DNA, the CDR3 is TGCGCCAGCAGCCAAGATGTGGCGGGAGTGCCCACCGGGGAGCTGTTTTTT. Its protein product is CASSQDVAGVPTGELFF. V usage is TRBV4-3 and J usage is TRBJ2-2; TRBD2 matches at 7 bases. The V segment lost 0 bases and the J segment 4 bases; nucleotides outside the gene matches: 8. This CDR3 spans 17 amino acids. The germline CDR1 and CDR2 sequences are LGHNA and YSLEER.

This clonotype was counted only a few times. CDR3 loop: CASNRGLAGENEQFF. CDR3 DNA sequence: TGTGCCAGCAACCGGGGACTAGCGGGAGAGAATGAGCAGTTCTTC. The V and J genes are TRBV7-8 and TRBJ2-1; 14 bases map to TRBD2. Germline CDR1 SGHVS, CDR2 FQNEAQ. This CDR3 is 15 amino acids long. V was clipped by 7 bases and J by 7 bases; unmatched bases: 6.

This chain uses TRBV4-1 with TRBJ2-7; TRBD2 aligns across 14 bases. The CDR3 has 16 residues. V gave up 4 bases and J gave up 5 bases; unmatched junction bases: 7. Germline-derived CDR1 and CDR2 are MGHRA and YSYEKL. This chain's CDR3 is CASSPLGLAGEDEQYF. The CDR3 region has the DNA TGCGCCAGCAGCCCCTTGGGACTAGCGGGAGAGGACGAGCAGTACTTC.

The chain recombines TRBV9 with TRBJ1-2; D not resolved. Germline-derived CDR1 and CDR2 are SGDLS and YYNGEE. V lost 0 bases, J lost 8 bases, and 17 bases lay in between. This CDR3 has 15 amino acids. CDR3: CASSVAAADPAGYTF. CDR3 DNA: TGTGCCAGCAGCGTAGCAGCGGCGGATCCGGCGGGCTACACCTTC.

This clonotype has a handful of counts. The rearrangement uses TRBV12-3 or TRBV12-4 and TRBJ2-1; 10 bases align to TRBD1. J gave up 7 bases and V 5 bases, and 17 bases lay outside the gene matches. The length of the CDR3 is 18 residues. CDR3: CASSEFLKGQGFENEQFF. The CDR3 bases are TGTGCCAGCAGTGAGTTTCTAAAGGGACAGGGGTTTGAGAATGAGCAGTTCTTC.

This clonotype was picked up many times. V gene TRBV20-1 combines with J gene TRBJ2-1; D is possibly TRBD2 (6 bases). V dropped 3 bases and J dropped 4 bases, with 10 bases sitting between them. Germline CDR1 and CDR2: DFQATT and SNEGSKA (reference sequence). This CDR3 spans 13 amino acids. As DNA, the CDR3 is TGCAGTGCTAGGGGGACTGTATACAATGAGCAGTTCTTC. This gives the protein CSARGTVYNEQFF.

Many counts were recorded for this clonotype. The chain employs TRBV20-1 and TRBJ2-5, with 11 bases matching TRBD1. Germline lookup yields CDR1 DFQATT and CDR2 SNEGSKA (reference sequence). CDR3 length: 14 residues. J gave up 5 bases and V 1 base, and 3 bases lay outside the gene matches. The CDR3 region is CSARADRGLETQYF. CDR3 sequence (DNA): TGCAGTGCTAGAGCGGACAGGGGGCTGGAGACCCAGTACTTC.

This clonotype has more than one count but fewer than ten. The chain joins TRBV7-2 to TRBJ2-2, with a tentative D call TRBD1 (7 bases). Trimming removed 4 bases from V and 3 bases from J, with 15 bases in between. Germline V gene lookup returns CDR1 SGHTA and CDR2 FQGNSA. This CDR3 has 16 residues. This chain's CDR3 is CASSSGGRGYTGELFF. The CDR3 DNA sequence: TGTGCCAGCAGCTCCGGGGGCAGGGGGTACACCGGGGAGCTGTTTTTT.

The chain is built from TRBV27 and TRBJ2-2; D possibly corresponds to TRBD2 (5 bases). The length of the CDR3 is 16 residues. Deletions cut 6 bases from V and 0 bases from J, with 14 bases between. Germline CDR1 MNHEY, CDR2 SMNVEV (reference sequence). The CDR3 DNA reads as TGTGCCAGCAGCCGAACTAGTGACGCGAACACCGGGGAGCTGTTTTTT. Protein: CASSRTSDANTGELFF.

This clonotype was counted ten times or more. The chain joins TRBV20-1 to TRBJ2-1; perhaps TRBD2 as D (5 bases). CDR3 length: 13 amino acids. Trimming left V 6 bases short and J 6 bases short, with 15 bases between. The germline CDR1 and CDR2 sequences are DFQATT and SNEGSKA (reference sequence). The CDR3 is CSASWGVGNEQFF. The CDR3 nucleotides read TGCAGTGCCTCCTGGGGAGTAGGCAATGAGCAGTTCTTC.

This clonotype was detected only a few times. V usage is TRBV4-1 and J usage is TRBJ2-7, with 11 bases fitting TRBD2. The J segment lost 2 bases and the V segment lost 5 bases, leaving 8 bases of the junction unmatched. Germline V gives CDR1 MGHRA, CDR2 YSYEKL. CDR3 length: 16 residues. CDR3 in amino acids: CASSGYTSGGAYEQYV. For the CDR3, the DNA is TGCGCCAGCAGCGGGTACACTAGCGGGGGTGCCTACGAGCAGTACGTC.

This CDR3 is CASSPRTGEAEAFF. CDR3 in DNA: TGTGCCAGCTCACCGAGGACAGGGGAGGCTGAAGCTTTCTTT. The chain combines TRBV18 with TRBJ1-1; 9 nucleotides line up with TRBD1. The CDR3 has 14 amino acids. CDR1 is KGHSH and CDR2 is LQKENI in the germline V gene. Trimming took 3 bases from V and 6 from J; bases not matched to a gene: 5.

The chain is built from TRBV20-1 and TRBJ2-2; no reliable D call. Germline loops: CDR1 DFQATT, CDR2 SNEGSKA (reference sequence). V dropped 0 bases and J dropped 1 base, with 12 bases sitting between them. The CDR3 has 16 residues. In DNA, the CDR3 is TGCAGTGCTAGAGATCCCAGCAAGGGGAACACCGGGGAGCTGTTTTTT. Translating gives CSARDPSKGNTGELFF.

This clonotype was observed a handful of times. The V call is TRBV12-3 or TRBV12-4, the J call TRBJ1-6; D is unresolved. This CDR3 contains 13 residues. Trimming took off 6 bases at V and 11 bases at J, with 14 bases between the two ends. DNA of the CDR3: TGTGCCAGCAGCCAAGACGGGAGCCCACCCCTCCACTTT. Its translation is CASSQDGSPPLHF.

This clonotype was seen at least ten times. This sequence joins TRBV29-1 and TRBJ2-3, with TRBD2 matching over 9 bases. In germline, CDR1 is SQVTM, CDR2 ANQGSEA. The CDR3 loop spans 15 amino acids. J lost 6 bases, V lost 4 bases, and 11 bases had no gene match. The CDR3 region is CSVAYSAGGRDTQYF. CDR3 nucleotides: TGCAGCGTTGCGTACTCAGCGGGAGGACGGGATACGCAGTATTTT.

This clonotype was seen a few times. The CDR3 region is CSAVGPRRDIQYF. The DNA of the CDR3 is TGCAGTGCCGTGGGACCGCGAAGGGACATTCAGTACTTC. The chain links TRBV20-1 to TRBJ2-4, with D perhaps TRBD1 or TRBD2 (5 bases each). This CDR3 has 13 amino acids. Germline V gene lookup returns CDR1 DFQATT and CDR2 SNEGSKA (reference sequence). The ends were cut back, 6 bases at V and 8 bases at J, with 17 bases in the middle.

This chain uses TRBV9 with TRBJ2-5; TRBD2 is a possible D gene (6 bases). With 3 bases removed from V and 5 bases from J, the gap between germline ends came to 17 bases. Germline V gives CDR1 SGDLS, CDR2 YYNGEE. The length of the CDR3 is 15 residues. Written as DNA, the CDR3 is TGTGCCAGCAGCGCGGCCCGCGGGATAAGGGAGACCCAGTACTTC. As protein: CASSAARGIRETQYF.

V is TRBV12-3 or TRBV12-4 and J is TRBJ2-5; D is uncertain. The V and J ends lost 5 bases and 3 bases respectively, with 7 bases between them. This CDR3 is built from 12 residues. The CDR3 sequence is CASSGPEETQYF. The CDR3 DNA sequence: TGTGCCAGCAGTGGACCCGAAGAGACCCAGTACTTC.

The CDR3 nucleotides read TGTGCCAGCTCACCAAGACAGATTAGCAATCAGCCCCAGCATTTT. It specifies CASSPRQISNQPQHF. V is TRBV18 and J is TRBJ1-5; TRBD1 is a possible D gene (5 bases). CDR3 length equals 15 residues. Germline CDR1 and CDR2: KGHSH and LQKENI. V was cut by 2 bases and J by 0 bases, with 8 bases left in between.

This clonotype was counted many times. J is TRBJ2-4 and V is TRBV28; a possible D gene is TRBD1 (5 bases). CDR1 is MDHEN and CDR2 is SYDVKM in the germline V gene. Trimming took 5 bases from V and 7 from J, leaving 12 bases between them. This CDR3 has 13 amino acids. CDR3 sequence: CASSLSGPNIQYF. The CDR3 nucleotides read TGTGCCAGCAGTCTTTCAGGGCCGAACATTCAGTACTTC.

This clonotype was seen only a few times. V usage is TRBV9 and J usage is TRBJ1-2, with a possible D match to TRBD1 (5 bases). This CDR3 is built from 16 residues. Germline V gives CDR1 SGDLS, CDR2 YYNGEE. The V and J ends lost 3 bases and 4 bases respectively, with 19 bases between them. CDR3 residues: CASSAPRDHPFYGYTF. The CDR3 nucleotides are TGTGCCAGCAGCGCACCCCGGGACCACCCTTTCTATGGCTACACCTTC.

The V gene is TRBV27, the J gene TRBJ2-3, with D maybe TRBD2 (5 bases). The V end was cut by 5 bases, the J end by 3 bases, with 15 bases between. The germline gives CDR1 MNHEY, CDR2 SMNVEV (reference sequence). The CDR3 totals 15 residues. CDR3 in DNA: TGTGCCAGCAGTCCCAACGTGCGGGCAACAGATACGCAGTATTTT. Translating gives CASSPNVRATDTQYF.